This TCR beta chain was sequenced for a study of identical twins. Regarding the study as a whole: Model-predicted out-of-frame TCR alpha sharing fell below observed values in monozygotic twins. Compared with unrelated sharing, twin-shared out-of-frame alpha sequences had more low-probability sequences. Twins' surplus sharing was weaker for beta out-of-frame sequences.

The table lists this clonotype with many counts. What it binds is unknown. TCRdb reprocessed the 5' RACE reads with MiXCR, giving one entry per CDR3 protein. The sample gives about 260,000 distinct CDR3 sequences, roughly 7% of which show up once; roughly 3.4% is in the top ten. The same sample was also used in a study of yellow fever vaccine responses in identical twins.

This sequence originates from a woman aged 18-29 years in good health. Sequenced material: memory (CD45RO+) T cells sorted from blood.

CDR3 bases: TGCGCCAGCAGCCAGCGACAGGGGTTGGGCACAGATACGCAGTATTTT. This encodes CASSQRQGLGTDTQYF. This chain links TRBV5-1 with TRBJ2-3; TRBD1 matches at 8 bases. Germline CDR1 is SGHRS and CDR2 is YFSETQ. The CDR3 length is 16 residues. The V gene end was trimmed by 4 bases and the J gene end by 1 base; junction bases not matched to a gene: 8.